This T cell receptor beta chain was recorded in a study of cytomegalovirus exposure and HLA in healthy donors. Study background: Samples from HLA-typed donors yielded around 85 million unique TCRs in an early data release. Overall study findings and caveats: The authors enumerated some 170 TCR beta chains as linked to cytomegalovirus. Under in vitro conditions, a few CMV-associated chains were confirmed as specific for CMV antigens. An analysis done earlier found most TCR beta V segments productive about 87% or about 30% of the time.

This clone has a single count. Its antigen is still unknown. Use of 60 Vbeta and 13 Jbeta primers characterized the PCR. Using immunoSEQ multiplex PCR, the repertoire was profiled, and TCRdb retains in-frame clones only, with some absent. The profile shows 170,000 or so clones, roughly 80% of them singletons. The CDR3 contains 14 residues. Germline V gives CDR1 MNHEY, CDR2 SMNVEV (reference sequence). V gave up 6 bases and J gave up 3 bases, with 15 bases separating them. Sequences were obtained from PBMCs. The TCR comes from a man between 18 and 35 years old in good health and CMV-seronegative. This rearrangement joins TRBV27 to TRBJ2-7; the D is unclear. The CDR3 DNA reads TGTGCCAGCAGCCGACTTTTCCCCCACTACGAGCAGTACTTC. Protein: CASSRLFPHYEQYF.